This note documents a single T cell receptor (beta chain) sequence. The protocol was immunoSEQ multiplex PCR, while the TCRdb copy is restricted to in-frame clones and leaves out a portion. This sample yields 130,000 or so clones, of which roughly four fifths are seen a single time; 10% to 13% belongs to the top ten. This sample was included in a study of blood T cell repertoires in COVID-19. The germline V gene has CDR1 LNHDA and CDR2 SQIVND (reference sequence). This CDR3 contains 13 residues. The V gene lost 8 bases and the J gene lost 0 bases, with 8 bases spanning the gap. This receptor was obtained from a human donor in a cohort sampled during active COVID-19. The chain employs TRBV19 and TRBJ1-5; D unclear. Sequencing was done on a sample of peripheral blood. DNA for the CDR3: TGTGCCAGTGGGAGAGTTAGCAATCAGCCCCAGCATTTT. This translates into CASGRVSNQPQHF.